Below, 30 T cell receptor beta chains from the same sample are listed, as sequenced in a study of cytomegalovirus exposure and HLA in healthy donors. PCR used 60 Vbeta primers and 13 Jbeta primers. Clones were read by immunoSEQ multiplex PCR, and TCRdb kept only the in-frame ones, dropping some. The table includes under 300,000 clones, about four fifths detected once. The sequenced sample was PBMCs. These receptors all come from a woman in her thirties or forties in good health and CMV-seropositive.

V and J are TRBV30 and TRBJ1-1; 7 bases map to TRBD1. Trimming removed 3 bases from V and 7 bases from J; junction bases left unmatched: 14. This CDR3 spans 15 amino acids. In germline, CDR1 is GTSNPN, CDR2 SVGIG (reference sequence). The CDR3 loop reads CAWSWGARGLVEAFF. The CDR3 nucleotides read TGTGCCTGGAGCTGGGGTGCTAGGGGGCTCGTTGAAGCTTTCTTT.

The chain carries TRBV6-1 and TRBJ2-7; D unresolved. The germline CDR1 and CDR2 sequences are MNHNS and SASEGT. CDR3 length equals 14 residues. V gave up 3 bases and J gave up 2 bases, with 11 bases separating them. The CDR3 loop reads CASSDWAIPYEQYF. The CDR3 DNA reads TGTGCCAGCAGTGACTGGGCCATTCCCTACGAGCAGTACTTC.

V is TRBV15 and J is TRBJ2-3; 11 nucleotides line up with TRBD2. Trimming took 5 bases from V and 5 from J; bases not matched to a gene: 9. The CDR3 is made up of 16 amino acids. CDR1 and CDR2 from the germline V gene are LNHNV and YYDKDF (reference sequence). The CDR3 nucleotides read TGTGCCACCAGCGCCCTAGCGGGAGGTGGCGGAGATACGCAGTATTTT. The encoded protein is CATSALAGGGGDTQYF.

This sequence joins TRBV6-6 and TRBJ1-6, with D possibly being TRBD1 (5 bases). CDR1 and CDR2 from the germline V gene are MNHNY and SVGAGI (reference sequence). V lost 2 bases, J lost 7 bases, and 15 bases lay in between. The CDR3 covers 16 residues. The CDR3 coding sequence is TGTGCCAGCAGTTACGTGGGGCCCGGATCGAATTCACCCCTCCACTTT. This gives the protein CASSYVGPGSNSPLHF.

This rearrangement joins TRBV30 to TRBJ1-1, with 9 nucleotides matching TRBD1. Trimming at V came to 2 bases and at J to 4 bases, leaving 5 bases not matched to a gene. The CDR3 spans 14 residues. Per the germline V gene, CDR1 is GTSNPN and CDR2 is SVGIG (reference sequence). The CDR3, as DNA: TGTGCCTGGAGTCATGGGACAGGGCTCACTGAAGCTTTCTTT. Amino acids: CAWSHGTGLTEAFF.

The rearrangement links TRBV19 to TRBJ2-7, with D maybe TRBD2 (6 bases). V gave up 4 bases and J gave up 2 bases, with 12 bases separating them. CDR1 and CDR2 from the germline V gene are LNHDA and SQIVND (reference sequence). The CDR3 sequence is 14 residues long. The DNA for the CDR3 is TGTGCCAGTAGTAATGGACCGGGGGCCTACGAGCAGTACTTC. Translating gives CASSNGPGAYEQYF. The variable domain in full, completed from reference TRBV19 and TRBJ2-7, reads DGGITQSPKYLFRKEGQNVTLSCEQNLNHDAMYWYRQDPGQGLRLIYYSQIVNDFQKGDIAEGYSVSREKKESFPLTVTSAQKNPTAFYLCASSNGPGAYEQYFGPGTRLTVT.

The chain links TRBV19 to TRBJ1-5; 7 nucleotides line up with TRBD1. This CDR3 is built from 14 residues. Germline V gene sequence: CDR1 LNHDA, CDR2 SQIVND (reference sequence). The trim removed 1 base at V and 6 bases at J, leaving 3 bases unmatched. CDR3 region: CASSIGTGGQPQHF. DNA of the CDR3: TGTGCCAGTAGTATAGGGACAGGAGGTCAGCCCCAGCATTTT. Full variable domain (missing parts from reference TRBV19 and TRBJ1-5): DGGITQSPKYLFRKEGQNVTLSCEQNLNHDAMYWYRQDPGQGLRLIYYSQIVNDFQKGDIAEGYSVSREKKESFPLTVTSAQKNPTAFYLCASSIGTGGQPQHFGDGTRLSIL.

The chain uses TRBV30 and TRBJ1-4; unclear D gene. V was trimmed by 1 base and J by 8 bases, leaving 11 bases between them. The CDR3 totals 13 residues. The germline V gene has CDR1 GTSNPN and CDR2 SVGIG (reference sequence). The CDR3 region is CAWSGGLREKLFF. CDR3 nucleotides: TGTGCCTGGAGTGGAGGTCTGCGAGAAAAACTGTTTTTT.

The chain links TRBV10-2 to TRBJ2-1; D might be TRBD1 (6 bases). Trimming took off 6 bases at V and 4 bases at J, with 10 bases between the two ends. Germline V gives CDR1 WSHSY, CDR2 SAAADI. The CDR3 runs to 13 residues. This chain's CDR3 is CASSETGYNEQFF. The CDR3 nucleotides read TGCGCCAGCAGCGAGACAGGTTACAATGAGCAGTTCTTC.

V and J are TRBV5-6 and TRBJ2-3; 10 bases match TRBD1. With 0 bases clipped from V and 4 bases from J, the junction kept 14 bases outside the gene matches. The CDR3 is 19 amino acids. The germline V gene has CDR1 SGHDT and CDR2 YYEEEE. CDR3 residues: CASSLAFKTGTGEADTQYF. CDR3 bases: TGTGCCAGCAGCTTGGCTTTCAAGACCGGGACAGGGGAAGCAGATACGCAGTATTTT.

The chain is built from TRBV21-1 and TRBJ1-5. TRBV21-1 is a known pseudogene. The CDR3 loop spans 16 amino acids. As DNA, the CDR3 is TGTGCCAGCAGCAAAGCGGAGGAGGGCAGCAATCAGCCCCAGCATTTT. This encodes CASSKAEEGSNQPQHF.

The CDR3 DNA reads TGTGCCAGCAGCTCCGAAATGACAGCTGGAAACACCATATATTTT. As protein: CASSSEMTAGNTIYF. The chain couples TRBV7-9 to TRBJ1-3; D may be TRBD1 (5 bases). Trimming took off 4 bases at V and 2 bases at J, with 12 bases between the two ends. This CDR3 has 15 residues. CDR1 is SEHNR, CDR2 FQNEAQ, per germline (reference sequence).

This clone was seen only once. This chain joins TRBV2 and TRBJ2-7, with D maybe TRBD2 (6 bases). Germline CDR1 is SNHLY and CDR2 is FYNNEI. The V end was cut by 4 bases, the J end by 0 bases, with 13 bases between. The CDR3 covers 15 residues. The DNA for the CDR3 is TGTGCCAGCAGTGGGAGGTCGCGGGACTCCTACGAGCAGTACTTC. Protein sequence: CASSGRSRDSYEQYF.

The chain links TRBV28 to TRBJ2-1; the match to TRBD2 covers 7 bases. This CDR3 has 16 residues. V lost 5 bases, J lost 3 bases, and 10 bases stayed unmatched. Germline CDR1 is MDHEN and CDR2 is SYDVKM. The CDR3 protein is CASSPATSLNYNEQFF. CDR3 DNA sequence: TGTGCCAGCAGTCCGGCGACTAGCCTTAACTACAATGAGCAGTTCTTC.

The chain combines TRBV30 with TRBJ2-3; 9 bases fit TRBD2. CDR3 length: 16 residues. Per germline, CDR1 GTSNPN and CDR2 SVGIG (reference sequence). Losses at the gene ends were 8 bases for V and 0 bases for J; bases not matched to a gene: 12. CDR3 region: CARGAGGPLSTDTQYF. For the CDR3, the DNA is TGTGCCAGGGGGGCGGGAGGGCCCTTAAGCACAGATACGCAGTATTTT.

The V gene is TRBV29-1, the J gene TRBJ2-1; 9 bases map to TRBD1. Trimming cost V 6 bases and J 8 bases; bases outside gene matches: 14. The CDR3 has 15 residues. CDR1 is SQVTM, CDR2 ANQGSEA, per germline. The CDR3 DNA sequence: TGCAGCGTCACCCGACAGGAACAGGGGGCTGATGAGCAGTTCTTC. This codes for CSVTRQEQGADEQFF.

The chain links TRBV11-3 to TRBJ2-1, with 12 bases aligning to TRBD2. The germline CDR1 and CDR2 sequences are SGHNT and YENEEA. The V segment lost 3 bases and the J segment 5 bases; nucleotides outside the gene matches: 2. There are 15 residues in the CDR3. The CDR3 region has the DNA TGTGCCAGCAGCTTCCGACTAGCGGGAGACAATGAGCAGTTCTTC. This gives the protein CASSFRLAGDNEQFF.

This chain links TRBV6-1 with TRBJ1-6; 7 nucleotides agree with TRBD1. CDR3 size: 15 residues. Germline V gives CDR1 MNHNS, CDR2 SASEGT. With V trimmed by 1 base and J by 8 bases, 5 bases remained unmatched. CDR3 in DNA: TGTGCCAGCAGTGAAGAGGGGGCTCAGGATTCACCCCTCCACTTT. Amino acids: CASSEEGAQDSPLHF.

The rearrangement joins TRBV28 to TRBJ2-3, with a weak D call TRBD2 (6 bases). CDR3 length equals 15 residues. Germline CDR1 and CDR2: MDHEN and SYDVKM. Trimming took 8 bases from V and 6 from J, leaving 21 bases between them. The CDR3 nucleotides read TGTGCCAGCTTAGGGACTTCCTATCTTATTGATACGCAGTATTTT. It is translated as CASLGTSYLIDTQYF.

The gene calls are TRBV18 and TRBJ2-5; D is unresolved. Germline loops: CDR1 KGHSH, CDR2 LQKENI. V dropped 10 bases and J dropped 5 bases, with 11 bases sitting between them. There are 11 residues in the CDR3. CDR3 DNA: TGTGCCACCACGACCGGGGAGACCCAGTACTTC. Residues: CATTTGETQYF.

The chain uses TRBV11-2 and TRBJ1-3; 8 bases align to TRBD1. The CDR3 has 15 amino acids. The germline CDR1 and CDR2 sequences are SGHAT and FQNNGV. V was clipped by 4 bases and J by 0 bases; unmatched bases: 2. The CDR3 DNA reads as TGTGCCAGCAGCTCGGGACAGGACTCTGGAAACACCATATATTTT. Protein product: CASSSGQDSGNTIYF.

This chain uses TRBV6-5 with TRBJ2-1; 7 bases align to TRBD2. V was pared by 0 bases and J by 4 bases, with 6 bases of the junction left unmatched. Germline V gene sequence: CDR1 MNHEY, CDR2 SVGAGI. The CDR3 length is 16 residues. The CDR3 bases are TGTGCCAGCAGTTACTCGAGACTGGGGGGGTACAATGAGCAGTTCTTC. This sequence encodes CASSYSRLGGYNEQFF.

V and J are TRBV9 and TRBJ2-1; tentatively, D is TRBD1 (6 bases). Germline V gene sequence: CDR1 SGDLS, CDR2 YYNGEE. CDR3 length: 15 amino acids. Between the trimmed V and J ends, which lost 0 bases and 2 bases, there was a span of 9 bases. The CDR3 loop is CASSVEAGAYNEQFF. DNA for the CDR3: TGTGCCAGCAGCGTAGAGGCAGGGGCCTACAATGAGCAGTTCTTC.

This clone was observed once. The V and J genes are TRBV6-1 and TRBJ1-6; D possibly corresponds to TRBD1 (6 bases). Trimming took 2 bases from V and 8 from J, leaving 13 bases between them. CDR1 and CDR2 (germline): MNHNS, SASEGT. The CDR3 is made up of 15 amino acids. The CDR3 loop reads CASSELGAVDSPLHF. The CDR3 region has the DNA TGTGCCAGCAGTGAATTGGGGGCCGTAGATTCACCCCTCCACTTT.

J is TRBJ2-2 and V is TRBV6-5; 10 bases align to TRBD1. This CDR3 is 15 amino acids long. Germline CDR1 reads MNHEY; CDR2 reads SVGAGI. V shed 5 bases and J 6 bases; nucleotides not matched to a gene: 6. In nucleotides, the CDR3 is TGTGCCAGCAGTCGCTTAGGACAGGGGGCCGGGGAGCTGTTTTTT. Its translation is CASSRLGQGAGELFF.

The chain joins TRBV27 to TRBJ1-3; D is uncertain. The length of the CDR3 is 14 residues. V dropped 2 bases and J dropped 0 bases, with 5 bases sitting between them. Germline CDR1 is MNHEY and CDR2 is SMNVEV (reference sequence). The CDR3 sequence is CASSLAGSGNTIYF. The CDR3 nucleotides are TGTGCCAGCAGTTTAGCAGGCTCTGGAAACACCATATATTTT.

This clone was picked up one time. The genes are TRBV5-6 and TRBJ2-1, with 7 nucleotides matching TRBD2. Germline V gene lookup returns CDR1 SGHDT and CDR2 YYEEEE. CDR3 length: 18 residues. V gave up 4 bases and J gave up 0 bases; unmatched junction bases: 13. CDR3 bases: TGTGCCAGCAGCCCCGGAGGGCTGACTAGCCTCTCCTACAATGAGCAGTTCTTC. Protein: CASSPGGLTSLSYNEQFF.

The V and J genes are TRBV27 and TRBJ2-2; D unresolved. CDR1 and CDR2 from the germline V gene are MNHEY and SMNVEV (reference sequence). The CDR3 totals 14 residues. Trimming cost V 5 bases and J 5 bases, with 12 bases left between them. The CDR3 spells CASSPTQITGELFF. The CDR3 bases are TGTGCCAGCAGTCCCACACAGATAACCGGGGAGCTGTTTTTT.

This chain connects TRBV10-3 to TRBJ2-3, with 7 bases that match TRBD1. This CDR3 has 14 amino acids. Germline assignment: CDR1 ENHRY and CDR2 SYGVKD. Trimming cost V 0 bases and J 3 bases; bases outside gene matches: 0. CDR3 sequence: CAISESTGTDTQYF. The DNA for the CDR3 is TGTGCCATCAGTGAGTCGACAGGGACAGATACGCAGTATTTT.

This clone was detected a few times. This rearrangement joins TRBV7-9 to TRBJ1-4; 9 nucleotides match TRBD1. The V segment lost 8 bases and the J segment 7 bases; nucleotides outside the gene matches: 8. The CDR3 runs 14 residues. Germline values: CDR1 SEHNR, CDR2 FQNEAQ (reference sequence). CDR3 sequence: CASGDRGVGEKLFF. The CDR3 nucleotides read TGTGCCAGCGGCGACAGGGGGGTCGGTGAAAAACTGTTTTTT. The full variable domain, rest sourced from reference TRBV7-9 and TRBJ1-4, is DTGVSQNPRHKITKRGQNVTFRCDPISEHNRLYWYRQTLGQGPEFLTYFQNEAQLEKSRLLSDRFSAERPKGSFSTLEIQRTEQGDSAMYLCASGDRGVGEKLFFGSGTQLSVL.